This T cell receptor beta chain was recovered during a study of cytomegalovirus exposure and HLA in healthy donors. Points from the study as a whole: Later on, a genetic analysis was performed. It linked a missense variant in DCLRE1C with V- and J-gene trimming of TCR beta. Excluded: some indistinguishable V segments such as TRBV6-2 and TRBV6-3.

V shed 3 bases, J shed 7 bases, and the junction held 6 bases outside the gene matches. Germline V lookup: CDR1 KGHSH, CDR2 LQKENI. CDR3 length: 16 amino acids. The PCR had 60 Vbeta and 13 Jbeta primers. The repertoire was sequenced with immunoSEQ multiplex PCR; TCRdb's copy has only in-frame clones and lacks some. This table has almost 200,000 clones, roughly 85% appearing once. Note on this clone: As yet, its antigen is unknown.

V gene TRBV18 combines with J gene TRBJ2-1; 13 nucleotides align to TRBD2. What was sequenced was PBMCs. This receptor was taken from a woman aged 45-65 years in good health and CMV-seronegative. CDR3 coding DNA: TGTGCCAGCTCACCTAACGGACTAGCGGGAGCAAATGAGCAGTTCTTC. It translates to CASSPNGLAGANEQFF.